This section outlines one TCR beta chain sequence together with its context. What it binds is unknown. The PCR ran on 60 Vbeta and 13 Jbeta primers. This table comes from immunoSEQ multiplex PCR, and its TCRdb copy is limited to in-frame clones, with some not included. There are roughly 150,000 clones in the sample; more than 60% occur only once, and over 9.5% lies in the top ten. Trimming cost V 0 bases and J 3 bases; bases outside gene matches: 6. The CDR3 runs to 16 residues. The V gene's germline CDR1 is MNHNY and CDR2 SVGAGI (reference sequence). These data are taken from a study of cytomegalovirus exposure and HLA in healthy donors. General study results and limits: An analysis that was carried out later associated 16,951 TCR beta sequences with HLA alleles at 0.05 false discovery rate.

Sequencing input: PBMCs. This chain joins TRBV6-6 and TRBJ2-3; 7 nucleotides align to TRBD1. This receptor was taken from a man younger than 45 in good health and CMV-seropositive. CDR3 sequence reads: CASSYSVGTATDTQYF. As DNA, the CDR3 is TGTGCCAGCAGTTACTCCGTCGGGACAGCAACAGATACGCAGTATTTT.